The rows below give T cell receptor beta chains drawn from one sample of a study of T cell changes during pregnancy in multiple sclerosis. Data came from immunoSEQ multiplex PCR; TCRdb stores just in-frame clones and leaves some out. The sample has more than 55,000 clones, just over 90% seen once. The source material was peripheral blood, sampled in the third trimester of pregnancy. The source is a female donor with multiple sclerosis, enrolled in a pregnancy study. The CDR3 runs from the conserved cysteine through the conserved F or W. The D gene is left open where the match is weak. For some rows the clone size is stated as once, few or many, or as a class when expanded; others skip it.

>.|TRBV28|TRBJ2-5|.
TGTGCCAGCAGTTTAGGGACAAGGGAGAAAGAGACCCAGTACTTC
CASSLGTREKETQYF
>.|TRBV13|TRBJ2-7|.
TGTGCCAGCAGCCAAAGTACCGGGACTGTAGCCTACGAGCAGTACTTC
CASSQSTGTVAYEQYF
>TRBD1|TRBV4-3|TRBJ1-1|once
TGCGCCAGCAGCCCAATAGGGACAGAGAACACTGAAGCTTTCTTT
CASSPIGTENTEAFF
>.|TRBV6-6|TRBJ2-2|.
TGTGCCACCACGGGGACTGGGAACACCGGGGAGCTGTTTTTT
CATTGTGNTGELFF
>TRBD1|TRBV30|TRBJ1-3|.
TGTGCCTGGAAAGGGACAGGCTCTGGAAACACCATATATTTT
CAWKGTGSGNTIYF
>TRBD2|TRBV7-2|TRBJ2-7|.
TGTGCCAGCAGCTTTCTAGCGGGTACCTACGAGCAGTACTTC
CASSFLAGTYEQYF
>.|TRBV7-9|TRBJ1-2|.
TGTGCCAGCAGCTTAGCCTATTCGGACATCTATGGCTACACCTTC
CASSLAYSDIYGYTF
>.|TRBV7-9|TRBJ1-1|.
TGTGCCAGCAGCTTAGTCGTGAACACTGAAGCTTTCTTT
CASSLVVNTEAFF
>.|TRBV4-2|TRBJ2-7|.
TGTGCCAGCAGCCAAGATCTAGAGCACAACGAGCAGTACTTC
CASSQDLEHNEQYF
>.|TRBV30|TRBJ2-1|.
TGTGCCTGGAGTCCTGTCAGCGGCCAGGTTTATAATGAGCAGTTCTTC
CAWSPVSGQVYNEQFF
>.|TRBV9|TRBJ1-2|.
TGTGCCAGCAGCCCCAGGGTAGGGAACTATGGCTACACCTTC
CASSPRVGNYGYTF
>.|TRBV10-1|TRBJ2-7|.
TGCGCCAGCAGTGAACGGCTAGATAGGTACGAGCAGTACTTC
CASSERLDRYEQYF
>.|TRBV6-6|TRBJ2-3|.
TGTGCCAGCAGTTACTACGATACGGGGTACACAGATACGCAGTATTTT
CASSYYDTGYTDTQYF
>.|TRBV27|TRBJ2-7|.
TGTGCCAGCAGTTTATCGATACAGGATTACGAGCAGTACTTC
CASSLSIQDYEQYF
>TRBD1|TRBV6-5|TRBJ1-3|.
TGTGCCAGCAGTTGGGGACAGGGGACAAACACCATATATTTT
CASSWGQGTNTIYF
>TRBD1|TRBV10-2|TRBJ1-3|.
TGCGCCAGCAGTGACCCCGGGACAGGGCTTGGGAACACCATATATTTT
CASSDPGTGLGNTIYF
>.|TRBV29-1|TRBJ2-5|.
TGCAGCGTTGGGTATCCCGGGGGCCAAGAGACCCAGTACTTC
CSVGYPGGQETQYF
>.|TRBV7-2|TRBJ2-6|.
TGTGCCAGCGGGCCGTCTGGGGCCAACGTCCTGACTTTC
CASGPSGANVLTF
>TRBD1|TRBV27|TRBJ2-7|.
TGTGCCAGCAGTTTAGGGACAGGGGGCTCCTACGAGCAGTACTTC
CASSLGTGGSYEQYF
>.|TRBV7-2|TRBJ2-5|.
TGTGCCAGCAGCTCCCCACCGGAAGAGACCCAGTACTTC
CASSSPPEETQYF
>TRBD1|TRBV19|TRBJ2-7|.
TGTGCCAGTAGTCGGGGACAGGTGGGGCGCGAGCAGTACTTC
CASSRGQVGREQYF
>.|TRBV18|TRBJ2-5|.
TGTGCCAGCTCTCCTCTGGGCCCCCCTGAGACCCAGTACTTC
CASSPLGPPETQYF
>.|TRBV5-4|TRBJ1-1|few
TGTGCCAGCAGCTTCAGGGGTGGGAACACTGAAGCTTTCTTT
CASSFRGGNTEAFF
>.|TRBV2|TRBJ2-5|.
TGTGCCAGCAGTGATCTAGGAGCGCAAGAGACCCAGTACTTC
CASSDLGAQETQYF
>TRBD2|TRBV4-1|TRBJ2-5|.
TGCGCCAGCAGCCAAGTCCTAGCGGGAGAGACCCAGTACTTC
CASSQVLAGETQYF
>TRBD2|TRBV10-1|TRBJ2-1|.
TGCGCCAGCAGTGAGTCCTCCGGGACTAGCGCCCGGGGTGAGCAGTTCTTC
CASSESSGTSARGEQFF
>TRBD1|TRBV18|TRBJ1-5|.
TGTGCCAGCTCACCAGGGACAGGGAGAGAGAGCAATCAGCCCCAGCATTTT
CASSPGTGRESNQPQHF
>.|TRBV28|TRBJ1-5|.
TGTGCCAGCAGTTTAGACAGTAGCAATCAGCCCCAGCATTTT
CASSLDSSNQPQHF
>TRBD1|TRBV7-2|TRBJ1-4|.
TGTGCCAGCAGCCCCGGACAGGGAAGCGAAAAACTGTTTTTT
CASSPGQGSEKLFF
>.|TRBV30|TRBJ2-7|.
TGTGCCTGGACCCTCGCCTACGAGCAGTACTTC
CAWTLAYEQYF
>TRBD2|TRBV9|TRBJ2-7|.
TGTGCCAGCAGCCGCGCGGGACTAGAGACCTACGAGCAGTACTTC
CASSRAGLETYEQYF
>TRBD1|TRBV6-5|TRBJ2-1|.
TGTGCCAGCAGCCCCGACAGGGGGTACAATGAGCAGTTCTTC
CASSPDRGYNEQFF
>TRBD2|TRBV28|TRBJ2-7|.
TGTGCCAGCAGCCCTACTAGCGGCGGGTCCTACGAGCAGTACTTC
CASSPTSGGSYEQYF